This T cell receptor beta chain was sequenced during a study of blood T cell repertoires in COVID-19 (dated by TCRdb to about 2020). Some background on the complete study: Collaborator samples came from the United States, Italy and Spain and covered acute and convalescent phases of COVID-19. The material from the prospective study consisted of cDNA or gDNA derived from T cells, B-cell-depleted T cells, or PBMCs. Subjects who had been exposed to COVID-19, were actively infected with it, or had recovered from it provided the deeply sampled blood TCRbeta repertoires that made up the dataset. The repertoires were released in a freely available public database meant as a resource for research on the immune response to SARS-CoV-2. The samples were drawn from two sources: the first 160 participants of the ongoing ImmuneRACE study, and approximately 1,300 subjects contributed by 6 global collaborators. A de-identified subject ID, COVID-19 status, age in years and sex were almost always included in the sample metadata. Where HLA class I and class II types were available, the types were taken from metadata supplied by the sample provider, not from assay-based typing.

This clone has just a few counts. The antigen it binds to is not known. Per-nucleotide qualities are absent, and no much larger clonotype sits a single base away. The immunoSEQ Assay, a bias-controlled multiplex PCR, was used to amplify TCRbeta CDR3 regions from genomic DNA. Per the authors' processing: The number of nucleated cells in each sample was estimated by amplification of reference gene primers within the assay. Sequence reads were collapsed and filtered to measure the absolute abundance of every unique TCRbeta CDR3 rearrangement. For each sample, productive Simpson clonality was calculated as the square root of Simpson's diversity index over productive rearrangements. TCRdb stores this immuneACCESS table with in-frame sequences only. Part of the clones is absent; in the studies checked, under half of the shortfall reflects unresolved V genes, and no reason is known for the rest. V, J and clone size derive from that table, while D and trimming were established from the DNA sequence. The sample table shows over 45,000 clones, and about 73% are seen once. The ten largest clones add up to roughly 18% of the sample.

Results and caveats for the whole study, not just this receptor: The amount of clinical and demographic metadata varied by source and participant and was provided uncurated.

The collaborating institutions used their own protocols to collect whole blood in K2EDTA tubes. Collaborator samples were shipped for TCRbeta analysis as frozen whole blood, isolated PBMCs, or DNA extracted from either sample type. In the germline V gene, CDR1 corresponds to MNHEY and CDR2 to SVGAGI. From cysteine to phenylalanine, the CDR3 is 16 amino acids long. Just the 48-base CDR3 DNA is kept, in frame starting at base 1. Trimming removed 2 bases from V and 4 bases from J; the gene matches leave 9 bases unexplained. Input material: peripheral blood. The chain links TRBV6-5 with TRBJ2-7, and TRBD1 aligns with 9 junction nucleotides. The receptor was derived from a woman aged 45-65 years with active or convalescent COVID-19. The CDR3 protein sequence reads: CASSYADPGQGYEQYF. The sequenced DNA is TGTGCCAGCAGTTACGCCGACCCCGGACAGGGGTACGAGCAGTACTTC.